This T cell receptor beta chain was sequenced in a study of response to subunit inactivated influenza vaccine. TCRdb independently ran MiXCR on the RT-PCR reads; one entry per CDR3 protein. This table holds roughly 700,000 distinct CDR3 sequences, less than 20% found once. V was clipped by 1 base and J by 1 base; unmatched bases: 3. This CDR3 comprises 16 residues. CDR1 and CDR2 from the germline V gene are SGHTA and FQGNSA. This TCR came from a middle-aged man who received an inactivated influenza vaccine. The material sequenced was PBMCs from blood, taken 11 to 12 days after vaccination. The rearrangement uses TRBV7-2 and TRBJ2-3; 9 nucleotides line up with TRBD2. The CDR3 loop reads CASSLVRTSGTDTQYF. Written as DNA, the CDR3 is TGTGCCAGCAGCTTAGTGAGGACTAGCGGCACAGATACGCAGTATTTT.